Listed below are T cell receptor beta chains from one sample, sequenced in a study of shared clonotypes between healthy human individuals. The repertoire was sequenced with immunoSEQ multiplex PCR; TCRdb's copy has only in-frame clones and lacks some. Among around 720,000 clones listed, less than 80% were seen once. Source material: memory CD4+ T cells sorted from blood. The receptors were sampled from a woman in her twenties or thirties in good health. CDR3s include the opening cysteine and the closing phenylalanine or tryptophan. D genes are given only for firm matches. Clone size is stated in some rows and not others, as once, few, many or a class when expanded.

d_gene	v_gene	j_gene	abundance	CDR3nt	CDR3aa
-	TRBV5-4	TRBJ1-1	-	TGTGCCAGCAGCCTGGGGGGGGCTTTCACTGAAGCTTTCTTT	CASSLGGAFTEAFF
-	TRBV6-5	TRBJ2-7	-	TGTGCCAGCAGCCCAGACTTCCAGGTAGCCTACGAGCAGTACTTC	CASSPDFQVAYEQYF
TRBD1	TRBV6-5	TRBJ1-2	-	TGTGCCAGCAGTTCCGGACAGGGCGGCTATGGCTACACCTTC	CASSSGQGGYGYTF
TRBD1	TRBV4-1	TRBJ2-5	-	TGCGCCAGCAGCCAAGTGGGACAGGGGCGGCAAGAGACCCAGTACTTC	CASSQVGQGRQETQYF
-	TRBV2	TRBJ1-1	-	TGTGCCAGCAGTGTGGTGAGGGGGGGCGGAACTGAAGCTTTCTTT	CASSVVRGGGTEAFF
-	TRBV2	TRBJ1-5	-	TGTGCCAGCAGCCAGGACTGGGGCAATCAGCCCCAGCATTTT	CASSQDWGNQPQHF
TRBD2	TRBV5-4	TRBJ2-7	-	TGTGCCAGCAGCTGGGGACTAGCGGGAGACTACGAGCAGTACTTC	CASSWGLAGDYEQYF
-	TRBV4-1	TRBJ1-5	many	TGCGCCAGCAGCCAAGATGAGAGCAATCAGCCCCAGCATTTT	CASSQDESNQPQHF
-	TRBV25-1	TRBJ2-2	-	TGTGCCAGCAGTGAAGGGGTTGGGGGCGAGAACACCGGGGAGCTGTTTTTT	CASSEGVGGENTGELFF
-	TRBV7-2	TRBJ1-6	-	TGTGCCAGCAGCTTAGGATCGTTGGGGCAGACTTTCTATAATTCACCCCTCCACTTT	CASSLGSLGQTFYNSPLHF
-	TRBV30	TRBJ2-5	-	TGTGCCTGGAGTGACGGGCAGGGGTTCTTGCTGGGCCAAGAGACCCAGTACTTC	CAWSDGQGFLLGQETQYF
TRBD2	TRBV6-1	TRBJ2-3	-	TGTGCCAGCAGTGGAAGGCCGGGAGGGAGCACAGATACGCAGTATTTT	CASSGRPGGSTDTQYF
-	TRBV6-6	TRBJ1-2	-	TGTGCCAGCAGTTATGGTCTGGGGGCGAGTAATGGCTACACCTTC	CASSYGLGASNGYTF
TRBD1	TRBV28	TRBJ1-2	-	TGTGCCAGCAGTTTAACGAACAGGGGAGGCTACACCTTC	CASSLTNRGGYTF
-	TRBV29-1	TRBJ2-7	-	TGCAGCGTTGAAGTTCCGGGCGAGCAGTACTTC	CSVEVPGEQYF
-	TRBV5-8	TRBJ1-2	-	TGTGCCAGCAGCTTGCTTGGGGGCGAAGGCTATGGCTACACCTTC	CASSLLGGEGYGYTF